This entry lists 5 T cell receptor beta chains sequenced from one sample in a study of cytomegalovirus exposure and HLA in healthy donors listed by TCRdb under 2017. Library preparation was by the immunoSEQ multiplex PCR assay. For the multiplex PCR, a mixture combining 60 forward primers for TCR Vbeta segments and 13 reverse primers for TCR Jbeta segments was used. In TCRdb, the immuneACCESS table is reduced to in-frame sequences with V and J assigned. These tables do not hold every clone; where another copy was compared, an unresolved V gene accounts for under half, and the others remain unexplained. This sample is represented by about 180,000 clones; roughly 86% of them were singletons. The top ten constitute around 5% of the sample. What was sequenced was PBMCs. The receptors derive from a girl aged 5-17 years in good health and CMV-seropositive.

The V and J genes are TRBV2 and TRBJ1-1; D not certain. V was pared by 2 bases and J by 7 bases, with 14 bases between. This CDR3 is built from 14 residues. The germline V gene has CDR1 SNHLY and CDR2 FYNNEI. For the CDR3, the DNA is TGTGCCAGCAGTGAAATGGAGAGCCTAGGTGAAGCTTTCTTT. Residues: CASSEMESLGEAFF.

The V gene is TRBV6-5, the J gene TRBJ2-7; the match to TRBD1 covers 7 bases. Per germline, CDR1 MNHEY and CDR2 SVGAGI. The CDR3 covers 15 residues. V was pared by 5 bases and J by 3 bases, with 10 bases of the junction left unmatched. The CDR3 bases are TGTGCCAGCAGTCCGTCGACAGGGAAAGGCTACGAGCAGTACTTC. It specifies CASSPSTGKGYEQYF.

This chain joins TRBV6-1 and TRBJ1-1, with D hard to call. Germline loops: CDR1 MNHNS, CDR2 SASEGT. V lost 2 bases to trimming and J lost 4 bases, with 14 bases between them. The CDR3 extends over 15 amino acids. In DNA, the CDR3 is TGTGCCAGCAGTGAATATGGTCTCTCGGGCACTGAAGCTTTCTTT. Amino acids: CASSEYGLSGTEAFF.

This clone has more than one count but fewer than ten. The genes are TRBV2 and TRBJ2-7; D remains unclear. The germline V and J ends were trimmed by 7 bases and 3 bases, with 13 bases remaining between them. CDR1 is SNHLY and CDR2 is FYNNEI in the germline V gene. CDR3 size: 13 residues. CDR3 in DNA: TGTGCCAGCACCGCGCTCAAAGACTACGAGCAGTACTTC. Its protein is CASTALKDYEQYF.

To note about this clone: Germline is not matched at one junction end, which may reflect a read error. The rearrangement joins TRBV4-1 to TRBJ1-2, with a possible D match to TRBD1 (6 bases). The CDR3 consists of 16 residues. Germline V lookup: CDR1 MGHRA, CDR2 YSYEKL. In DNA form, the CDR3 reads TGCGTCAGCAGCCAAGATTTCGACAGGAGTTTCTATGGCTACACCTTC. Translated, it gives CVSSQDFDRSFYGYTF.